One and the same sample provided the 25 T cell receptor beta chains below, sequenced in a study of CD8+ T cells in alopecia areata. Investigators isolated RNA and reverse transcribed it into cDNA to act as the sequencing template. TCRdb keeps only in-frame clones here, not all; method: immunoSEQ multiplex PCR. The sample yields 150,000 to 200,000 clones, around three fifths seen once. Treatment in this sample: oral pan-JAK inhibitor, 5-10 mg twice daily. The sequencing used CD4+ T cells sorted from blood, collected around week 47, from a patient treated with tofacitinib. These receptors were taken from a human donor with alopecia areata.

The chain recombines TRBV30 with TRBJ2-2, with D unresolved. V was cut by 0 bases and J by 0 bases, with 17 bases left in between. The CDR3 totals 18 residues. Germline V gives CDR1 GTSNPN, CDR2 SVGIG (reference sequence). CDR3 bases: TGTGCCTGGAGTGTACGATCCGGACGGTTGGCGAACACCGGGGAGCTGTTTTTT. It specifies CAWSVRSGRLANTGELFF.

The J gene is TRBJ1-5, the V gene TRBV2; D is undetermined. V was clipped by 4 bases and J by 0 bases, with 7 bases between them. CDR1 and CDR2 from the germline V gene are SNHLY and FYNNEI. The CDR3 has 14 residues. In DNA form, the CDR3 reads TGTGCCAGCAGTGGATCCAATAGCAATCAGCCCCAGCATTTT. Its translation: CASSGSNSNQPQHF.

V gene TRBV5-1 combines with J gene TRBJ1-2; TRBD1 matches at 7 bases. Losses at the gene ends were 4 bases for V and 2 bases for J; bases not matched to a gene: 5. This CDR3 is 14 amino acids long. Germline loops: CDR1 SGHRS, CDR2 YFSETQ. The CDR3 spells CASSQGGENYGYTF. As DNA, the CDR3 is TGCGCCAGCAGCCAGGGGGGAGAGAACTATGGCTACACCTTC.

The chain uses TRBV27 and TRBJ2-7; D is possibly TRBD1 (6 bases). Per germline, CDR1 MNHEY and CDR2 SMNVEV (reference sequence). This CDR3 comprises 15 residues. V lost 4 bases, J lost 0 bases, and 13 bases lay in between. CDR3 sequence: CASSSRTASSYEQYF. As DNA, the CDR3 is TGTGCCAGCAGTTCTCGGACAGCCAGCTCCTACGAGCAGTACTTC.

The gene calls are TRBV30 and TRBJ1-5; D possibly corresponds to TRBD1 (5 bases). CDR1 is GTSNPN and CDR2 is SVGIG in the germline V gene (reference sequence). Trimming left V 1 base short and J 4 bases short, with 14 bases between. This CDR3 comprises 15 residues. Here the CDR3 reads CAWSAGTAENQPQHF. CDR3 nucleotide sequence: TGTGCCTGGAGTGCAGGGACCGCAGAGAATCAGCCCCAGCATTTT.

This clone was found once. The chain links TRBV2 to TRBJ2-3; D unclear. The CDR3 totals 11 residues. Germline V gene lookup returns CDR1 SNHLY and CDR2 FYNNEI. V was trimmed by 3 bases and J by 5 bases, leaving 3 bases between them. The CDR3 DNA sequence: TGTGCCAGCAGTGATAGAGATACGCAGTATTTT. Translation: CASSDRDTQYF.

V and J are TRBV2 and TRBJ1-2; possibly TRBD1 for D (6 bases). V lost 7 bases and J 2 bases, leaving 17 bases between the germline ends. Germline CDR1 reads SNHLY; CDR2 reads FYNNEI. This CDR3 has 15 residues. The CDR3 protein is CASKEVSDRNYGYTF. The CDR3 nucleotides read TGTGCCAGCAAGGAGGTGTCCGACAGGAACTATGGCTACACCTTC.

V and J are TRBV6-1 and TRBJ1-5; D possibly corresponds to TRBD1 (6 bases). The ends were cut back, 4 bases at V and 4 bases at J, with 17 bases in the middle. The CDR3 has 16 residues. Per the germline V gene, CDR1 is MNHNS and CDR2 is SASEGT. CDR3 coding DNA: TGTGCCAGCAGTGCCGAGACTAAAGGGGGTAATCAGCCCCAGCATTTT. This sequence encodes CASSAETKGGNQPQHF.

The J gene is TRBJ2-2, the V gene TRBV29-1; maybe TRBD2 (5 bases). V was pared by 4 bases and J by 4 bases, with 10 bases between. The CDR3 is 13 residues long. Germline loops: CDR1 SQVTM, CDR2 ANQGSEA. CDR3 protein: CSVVAGGTGELFF. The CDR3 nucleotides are TGCAGCGTTGTGGCAGGAGGCACCGGGGAGCTGTTTTTT.

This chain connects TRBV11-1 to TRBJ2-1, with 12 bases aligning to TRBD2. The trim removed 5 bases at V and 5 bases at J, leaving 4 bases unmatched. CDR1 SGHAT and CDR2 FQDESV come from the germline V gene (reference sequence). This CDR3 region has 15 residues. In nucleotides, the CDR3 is TGTGCCAGCAGCAGACTAGCGGGGGACCACAATGAGCAGTTCTTC. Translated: CASSRLAGDHNEQFF.

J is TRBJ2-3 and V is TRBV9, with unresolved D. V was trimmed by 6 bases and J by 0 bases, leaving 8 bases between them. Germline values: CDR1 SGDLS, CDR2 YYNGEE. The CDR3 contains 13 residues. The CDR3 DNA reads TGTGCCAGCAAATCGAGCAGCACAGATACGCAGTATTTT. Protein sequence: CASKSSSTDTQYF.

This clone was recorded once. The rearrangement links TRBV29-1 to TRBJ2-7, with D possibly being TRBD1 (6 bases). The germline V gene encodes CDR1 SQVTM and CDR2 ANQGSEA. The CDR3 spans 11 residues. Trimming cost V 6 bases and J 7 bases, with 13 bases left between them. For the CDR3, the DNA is TGCAGCGTCCGCACAGGGCAGGAGCAGTACTTC. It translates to CSVRTGQEQYF.

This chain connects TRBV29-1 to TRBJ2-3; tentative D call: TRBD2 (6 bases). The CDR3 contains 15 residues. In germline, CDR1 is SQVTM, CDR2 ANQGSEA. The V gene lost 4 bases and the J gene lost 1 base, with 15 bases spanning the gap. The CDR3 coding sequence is TGCAGCGTTGCGGCGGGGACGCTGGGCACAGATACGCAGTATTTT. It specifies CSVAAGTLGTDTQYF.

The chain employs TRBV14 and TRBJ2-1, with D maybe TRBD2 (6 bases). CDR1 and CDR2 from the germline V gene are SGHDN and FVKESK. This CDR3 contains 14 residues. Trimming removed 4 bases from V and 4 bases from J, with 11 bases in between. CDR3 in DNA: TGTGCCAGCAGCCCGGGGCTAGCGTACAATGAGCAGTTCTTC. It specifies CASSPGLAYNEQFF.

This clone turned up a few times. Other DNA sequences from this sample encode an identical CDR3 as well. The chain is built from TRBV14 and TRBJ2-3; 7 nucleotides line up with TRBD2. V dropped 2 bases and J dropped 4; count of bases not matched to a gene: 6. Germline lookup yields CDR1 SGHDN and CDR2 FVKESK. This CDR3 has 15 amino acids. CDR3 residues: CASSQRTSGADTQYF. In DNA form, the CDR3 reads TGTGCCAGCAGCCAAAGGACTAGTGGCGCAGATACGCAGTATTTT.

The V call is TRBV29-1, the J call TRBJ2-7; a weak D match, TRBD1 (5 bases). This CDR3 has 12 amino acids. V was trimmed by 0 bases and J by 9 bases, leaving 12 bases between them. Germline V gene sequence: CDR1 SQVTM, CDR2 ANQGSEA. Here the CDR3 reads CSVEDQGHGQYF. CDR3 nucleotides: TGCAGCGTTGAAGATCAGGGCCACGGGCAGTACTTC.

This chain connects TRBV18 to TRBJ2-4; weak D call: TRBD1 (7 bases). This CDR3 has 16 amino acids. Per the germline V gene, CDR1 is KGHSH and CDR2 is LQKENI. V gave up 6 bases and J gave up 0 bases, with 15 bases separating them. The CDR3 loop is CASSLRDSLAKNIQYF. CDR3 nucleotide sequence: TGTGCCAGCTCCCTGCGGGACAGCCTAGCCAAAAACATTCAGTACTTC.

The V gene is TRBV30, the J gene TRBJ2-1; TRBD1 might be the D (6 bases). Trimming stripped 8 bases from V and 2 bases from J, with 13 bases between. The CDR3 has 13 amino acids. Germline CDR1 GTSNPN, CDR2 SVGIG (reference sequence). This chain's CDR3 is CAGFRDTYNEQFF. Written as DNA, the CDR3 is TGTGCCGGATTCCGGGACACCTACAATGAGCAGTTCTTC.

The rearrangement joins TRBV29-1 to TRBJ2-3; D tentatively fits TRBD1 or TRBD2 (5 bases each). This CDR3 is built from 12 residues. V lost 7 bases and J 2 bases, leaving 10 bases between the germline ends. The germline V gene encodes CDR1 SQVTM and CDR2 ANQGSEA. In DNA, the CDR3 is TGCAGCGCGGACGGGACCACAGATACGCAGTATTTT. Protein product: CSADGTTDTQYF.

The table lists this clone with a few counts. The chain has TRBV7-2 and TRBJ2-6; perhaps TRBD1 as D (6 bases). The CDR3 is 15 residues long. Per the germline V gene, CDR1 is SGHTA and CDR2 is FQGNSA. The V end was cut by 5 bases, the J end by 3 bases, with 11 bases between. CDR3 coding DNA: TGTGCCAGCAGCGGCACAGGGTTTGGGGCCAACGTCCTGACTTTC. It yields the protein CASSGTGFGANVLTF.

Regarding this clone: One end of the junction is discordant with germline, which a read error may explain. CDR3 DNA: TGCAGCGCTGAAGAAGGCGGCCAAGAGACCCAGTACTTC. Protein: CSAEEGGQETQYF. V usage is TRBV29-1 and J usage is TRBJ2-5; D not certain. The CDR3 is 13 residues long. CDR1 is SQVTM and CDR2 is ANQGSEA in the germline V gene.

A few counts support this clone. CDR3 sequence (DNA): TGTGCCAGCAGCTTAGCCGGGGCCATCAGCTATGAGCAGTTCTTC. This gives the protein CASSLAGAISYEQFF. The J gene is TRBJ2-1, the V gene TRBV7-2; D might be TRBD1 or TRBD2, each matching 5 bases. Germline V gene data show CDR1 as SGHTA and CDR2 as FQGNSA. The V gene lost 0 bases and the J gene lost 8 bases, with 14 bases spanning the gap. The CDR3 has 15 residues.

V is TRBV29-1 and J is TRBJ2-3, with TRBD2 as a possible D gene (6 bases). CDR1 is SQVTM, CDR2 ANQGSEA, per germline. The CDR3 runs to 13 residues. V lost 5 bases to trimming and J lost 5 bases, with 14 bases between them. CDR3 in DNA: TGCAGCGTTCCGGGACTTAGGAGAGATACGCAGTATTTT. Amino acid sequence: CSVPGLRRDTQYF.

The CDR3 DNA reads as TGTGCCTGGAGTGTCACAGGGGGAAATCAGCCCCAGCATTTT. Translation: CAWSVTGGNQPQHF. The gene calls are TRBV30 and TRBJ1-5, with 8 positions matching TRBD1. The germline V gene encodes CDR1 GTSNPN and CDR2 SVGIG (reference sequence). The CDR3 has 14 amino acids. J lost 4 bases, V lost 0 bases, and 2 bases had no gene match.

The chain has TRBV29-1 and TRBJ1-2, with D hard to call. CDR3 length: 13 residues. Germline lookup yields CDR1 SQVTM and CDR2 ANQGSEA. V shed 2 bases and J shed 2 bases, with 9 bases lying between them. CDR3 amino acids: CSVEPGVNYGYTF. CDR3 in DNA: TGCAGCGTTGAACCAGGTGTAAACTATGGCTACACCTTC.